This TCR beta chain was sequenced during a study of T-cell memory formation after mild COVID-19. Study summary: The TCR clusters were mostly specific to one donor. General study points: Pre-infection memory showed some responding clones, and this suggested that cross-reactive memory joined.

Each CDR3 protein gets one entry after TCRdb re-called the 5' RACE reads with MiXCR. The sample consists of about 350,000 distinct CDR3 sequences, 20% to 25% of them appearing once. CDR3 size: 12 residues. Trimming took 3 bases from V and 6 from J, leaving 8 bases between them. Germline V gene sequence: CDR1 KGHSH, CDR2 LQKENI. Of note for this clonotype: Its antigen remains unknown.

This sequence joins TRBV18 and TRBJ1-1; D unclear. Input material: PBMCs or a T cell subset sorted from them (not recorded which). This TCR came from a man between 18 and 35 years old who had mild COVID-19 (a few samples of this study predate the infection). Cell type and time point are not known. The CDR3 is CASSPTSSEAFF. CDR3 nucleotide sequence: TGTGCCAGCTCACCTACGTCATCTGAAGCTTTCTTT.